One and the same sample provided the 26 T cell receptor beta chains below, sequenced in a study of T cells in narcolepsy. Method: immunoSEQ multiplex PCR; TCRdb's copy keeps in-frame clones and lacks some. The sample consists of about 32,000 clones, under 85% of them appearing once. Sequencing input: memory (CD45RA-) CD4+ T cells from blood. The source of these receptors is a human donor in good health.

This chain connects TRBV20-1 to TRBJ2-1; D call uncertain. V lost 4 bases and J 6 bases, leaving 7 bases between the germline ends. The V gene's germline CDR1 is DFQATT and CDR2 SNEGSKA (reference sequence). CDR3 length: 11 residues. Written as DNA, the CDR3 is TGCAGTGCTACGACTTCCAATGAGCAGTTCTTC. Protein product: CSATTSNEQFF.

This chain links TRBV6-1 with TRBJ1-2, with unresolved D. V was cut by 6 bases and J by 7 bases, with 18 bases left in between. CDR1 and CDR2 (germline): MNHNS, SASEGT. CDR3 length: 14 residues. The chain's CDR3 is CASSEIRAAGGYTF. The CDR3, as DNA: TGTGCCAGCAGCGAGATACGGGCGGCCGGTGGCTACACCTTC.

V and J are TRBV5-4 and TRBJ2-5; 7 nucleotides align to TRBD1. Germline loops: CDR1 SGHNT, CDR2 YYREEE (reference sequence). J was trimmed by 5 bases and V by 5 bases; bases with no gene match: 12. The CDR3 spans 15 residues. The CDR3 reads CASRSGTADPETQYF. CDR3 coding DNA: TGTGCCAGCAGATCCGGGACAGCGGACCCGGAGACCCAGTACTTC.

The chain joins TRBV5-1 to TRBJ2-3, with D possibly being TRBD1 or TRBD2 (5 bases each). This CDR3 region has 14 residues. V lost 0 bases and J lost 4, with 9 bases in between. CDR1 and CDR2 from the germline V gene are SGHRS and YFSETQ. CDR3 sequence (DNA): TGCGCCAGCAGCTTGGCAGGGCGGGCAGATACGCAGTATTTT. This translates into CASSLAGRADTQYF.

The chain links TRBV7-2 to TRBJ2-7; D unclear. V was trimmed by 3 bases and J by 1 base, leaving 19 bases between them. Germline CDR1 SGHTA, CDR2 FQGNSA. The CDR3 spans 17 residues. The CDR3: CASSFLVGLTVSYEQYF. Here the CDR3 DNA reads TGTGCCAGCAGCTTCCTTGTGGGCCTAACAGTATCCTACGAGCAGTACTTC.

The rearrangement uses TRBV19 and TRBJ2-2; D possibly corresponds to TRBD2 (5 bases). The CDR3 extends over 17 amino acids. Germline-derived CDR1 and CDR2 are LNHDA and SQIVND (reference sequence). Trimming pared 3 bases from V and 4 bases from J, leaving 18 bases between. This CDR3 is CASSIGIEVSGTGELFF. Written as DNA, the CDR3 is TGTGCCAGTAGTATCGGGATAGAGGTCTCTGGCACCGGGGAGCTGTTTTTT.

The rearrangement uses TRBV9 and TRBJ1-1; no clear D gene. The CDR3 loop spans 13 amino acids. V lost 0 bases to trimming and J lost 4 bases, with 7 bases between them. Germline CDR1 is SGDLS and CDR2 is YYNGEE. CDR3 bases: TGTGCCAGCAGCGTAGAGCAGAGCACTGAAGCTTTCTTT. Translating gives CASSVEQSTEAFF.

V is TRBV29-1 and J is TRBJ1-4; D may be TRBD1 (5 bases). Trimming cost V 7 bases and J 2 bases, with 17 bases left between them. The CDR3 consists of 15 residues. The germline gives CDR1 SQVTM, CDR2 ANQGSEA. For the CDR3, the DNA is TGCAGCGCCGGAAATTTGGGGGGTACTAATGAAAAACTGTTTTTT. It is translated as CSAGNLGGTNEKLFF.

This chain's CDR3 is CASSIAGGSDTQYF. The CDR3 DNA reads as TGTGCCAGCAGTATAGCGGGAGGGTCGGATACGCAGTATTTT. The chain combines TRBV6-1 with TRBJ2-3; 11 bases agree with TRBD2. Germline loops: CDR1 MNHNS, CDR2 SASEGT. The junction had 4 bases not matched to a gene; V was cut back by 5 bases and J by 6 bases. CDR3 length equals 14 residues.

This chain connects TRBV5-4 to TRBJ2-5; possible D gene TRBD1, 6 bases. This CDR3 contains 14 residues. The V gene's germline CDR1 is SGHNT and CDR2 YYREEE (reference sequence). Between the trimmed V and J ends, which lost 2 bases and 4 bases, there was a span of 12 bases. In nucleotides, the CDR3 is TGTGCCAGCAGCTTCATTGTAGGGGGAGAGACCCAGTACTTC. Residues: CASSFIVGGETQYF.

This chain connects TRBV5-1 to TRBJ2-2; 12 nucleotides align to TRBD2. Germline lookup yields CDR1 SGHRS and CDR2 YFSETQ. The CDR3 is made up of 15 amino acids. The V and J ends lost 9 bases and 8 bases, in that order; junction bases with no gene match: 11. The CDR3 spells CATTPQTSGSGELFF. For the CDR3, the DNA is TGCGCCACCACCCCCCAGACTAGCGGGAGTGGGGAGCTGTTTTTT. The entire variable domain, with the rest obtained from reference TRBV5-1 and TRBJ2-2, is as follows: KAGVTQTPRYLIKTRGQQVTLSCSPISGHRSVSWYQQTPGQGLQFLFEYFSETQRNKGNFPGRFSGRQFSNSRSEMNVSTLELGDSALYLCATTPQTSGSGELFFGEGSRLTVL.

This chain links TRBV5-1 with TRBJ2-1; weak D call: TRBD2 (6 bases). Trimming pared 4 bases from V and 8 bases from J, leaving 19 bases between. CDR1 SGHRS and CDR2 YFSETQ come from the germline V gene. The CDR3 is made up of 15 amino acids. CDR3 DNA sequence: TGCGCCAGCAGCCCGGGACTTCGTTCCGATGATGAGCAGTTCTTC. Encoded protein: CASSPGLRSDDEQFF.

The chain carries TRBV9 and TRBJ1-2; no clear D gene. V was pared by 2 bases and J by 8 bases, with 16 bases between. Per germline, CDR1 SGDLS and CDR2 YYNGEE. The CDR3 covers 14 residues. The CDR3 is CASSVETRLTGYTF. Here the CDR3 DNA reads TGTGCCAGCAGCGTTGAAACAAGGCTTACGGGCTACACCTTC.

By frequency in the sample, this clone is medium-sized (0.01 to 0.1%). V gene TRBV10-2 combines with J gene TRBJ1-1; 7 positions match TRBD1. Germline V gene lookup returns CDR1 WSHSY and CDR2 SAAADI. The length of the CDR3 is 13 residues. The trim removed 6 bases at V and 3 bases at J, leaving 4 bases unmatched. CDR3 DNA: TGCGCCAGCAGCCCCCAGGGGGACACTGAAGCTTTCTTT. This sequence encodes CASSPQGDTEAFF.

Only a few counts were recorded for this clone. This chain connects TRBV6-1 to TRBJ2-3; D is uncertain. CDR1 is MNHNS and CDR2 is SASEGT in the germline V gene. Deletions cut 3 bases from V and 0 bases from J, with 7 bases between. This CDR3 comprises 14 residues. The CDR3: CASSDQASTDTQYF. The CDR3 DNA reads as TGTGCCAGCAGTGACCAGGCTAGCACAGATACGCAGTATTTT.

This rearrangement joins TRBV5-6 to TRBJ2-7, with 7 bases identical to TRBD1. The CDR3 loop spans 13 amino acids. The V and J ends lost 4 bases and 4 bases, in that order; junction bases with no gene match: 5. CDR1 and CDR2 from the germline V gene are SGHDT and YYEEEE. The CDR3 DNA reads TGTGCCAGCAGCGGACGGGACAGATACGAGCAGTACTTC. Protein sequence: CASSGRDRYEQYF.

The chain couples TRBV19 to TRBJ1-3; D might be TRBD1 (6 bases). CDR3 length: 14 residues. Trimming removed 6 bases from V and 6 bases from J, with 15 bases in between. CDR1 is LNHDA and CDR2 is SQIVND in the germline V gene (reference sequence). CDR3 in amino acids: CASSRGLEKNTIYF. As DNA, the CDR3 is TGTGCCAGTAGCAGGGGACTTGAAAAAAACACCATATATTTT. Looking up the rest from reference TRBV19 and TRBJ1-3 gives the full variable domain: DGGITQSPKYLFRKEGQNVTLSCEQNLNHDAMYWYRQDPGQGLRLIYYSQIVNDFQKGDIAEGYSVSREKKESFPLTVTSAQKNPTAFYLCASSRGLEKNTIYFGEGSWLTVV.

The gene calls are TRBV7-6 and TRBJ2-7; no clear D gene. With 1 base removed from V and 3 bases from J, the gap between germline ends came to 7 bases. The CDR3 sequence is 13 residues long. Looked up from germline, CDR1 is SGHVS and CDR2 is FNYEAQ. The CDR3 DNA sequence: TGTGCCAGCAGCTTAGGTGAAAGCTACGAGCAGTACTTC. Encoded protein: CASSLGESYEQYF.

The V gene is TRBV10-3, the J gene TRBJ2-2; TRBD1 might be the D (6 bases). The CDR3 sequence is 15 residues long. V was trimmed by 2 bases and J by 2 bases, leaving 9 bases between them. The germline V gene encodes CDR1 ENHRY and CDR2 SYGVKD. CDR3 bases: TGTGCCATCAGTGAGGGCAGGGGAAACACCGGGGAGCTGTTTTTT. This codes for CAISEGRGNTGELFF.

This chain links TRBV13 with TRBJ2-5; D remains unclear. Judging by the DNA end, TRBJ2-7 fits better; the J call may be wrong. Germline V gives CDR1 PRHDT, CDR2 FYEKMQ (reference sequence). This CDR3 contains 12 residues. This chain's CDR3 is CASSRRRYEQYF. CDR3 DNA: TGTGCCAGCAGCCGCAGACGCTACGAGCAGTACTTC.

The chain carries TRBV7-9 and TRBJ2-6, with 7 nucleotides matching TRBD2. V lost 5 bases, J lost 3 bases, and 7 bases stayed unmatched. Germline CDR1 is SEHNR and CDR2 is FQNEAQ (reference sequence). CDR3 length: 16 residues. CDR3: CASSRGGARGANVLTF. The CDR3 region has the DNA TGTGCCAGCAGCCGGGGAGGGGCGCGTGGGGCCAACGTCCTGACTTTC.

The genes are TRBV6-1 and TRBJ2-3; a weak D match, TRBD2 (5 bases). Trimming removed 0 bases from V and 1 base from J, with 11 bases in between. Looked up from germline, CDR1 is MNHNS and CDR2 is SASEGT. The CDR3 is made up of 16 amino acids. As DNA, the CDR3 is TGTGCCAGCAGTGAAGCGAAGACTATAGGCACAGATACGCAGTATTTT. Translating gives CASSEAKTIGTDTQYF.

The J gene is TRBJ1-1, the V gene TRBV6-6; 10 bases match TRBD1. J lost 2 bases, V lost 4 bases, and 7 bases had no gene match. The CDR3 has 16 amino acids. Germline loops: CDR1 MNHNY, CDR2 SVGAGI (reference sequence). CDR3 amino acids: CASSSGQGGKNTEAFF. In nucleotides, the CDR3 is TGTGCCAGCAGTTCCGGACAGGGGGGAAAAAACACTGAAGCTTTCTTT.

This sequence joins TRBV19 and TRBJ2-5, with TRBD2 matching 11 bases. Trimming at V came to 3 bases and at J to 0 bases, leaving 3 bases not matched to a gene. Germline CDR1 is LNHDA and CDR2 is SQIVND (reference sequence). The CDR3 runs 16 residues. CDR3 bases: TGTGCCAGTAGTATGACTAGCGGGACCTACCAAGAGACCCAGTACTTC. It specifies CASSMTSGTYQETQYF. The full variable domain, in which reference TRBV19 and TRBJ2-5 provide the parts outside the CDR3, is DGGITQSPKYLFRKEGQNVTLSCEQNLNHDAMYWYRQDPGQGLRLIYYSQIVNDFQKGDIAEGYSVSREKKESFPLTVTSAQKNPTAFYLCASSMTSGTYQETQYFGPGTRLLVL.

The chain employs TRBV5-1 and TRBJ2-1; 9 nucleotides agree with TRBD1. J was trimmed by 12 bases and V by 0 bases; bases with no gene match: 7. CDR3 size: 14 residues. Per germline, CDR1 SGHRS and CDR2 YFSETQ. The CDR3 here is CASSLAGDRELQFF. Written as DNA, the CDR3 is TGCGCCAGCAGCTTGGCGGGGGACAGGGAACTGCAGTTCTTC.

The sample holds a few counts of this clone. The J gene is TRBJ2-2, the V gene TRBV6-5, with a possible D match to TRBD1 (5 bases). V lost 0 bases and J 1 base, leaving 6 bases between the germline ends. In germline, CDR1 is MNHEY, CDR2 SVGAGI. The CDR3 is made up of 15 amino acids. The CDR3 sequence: CASSYSRENTGELFF. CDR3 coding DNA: TGTGCCAGCAGTTACTCCAGGGAGAACACCGGGGAGCTGTTTTTT.